This TCR beta chain is drawn from a study of blood T cell repertoires in COVID-19. The method was immunoSEQ multiplex PCR; TCRdb's version includes in-frame clones alone and lacks a portion of them. The table records around 170,000 clones, around 88% of them present only once. The V gene end was trimmed by 2 bases and the J gene end by 0 bases; junction bases not matched to a gene: 8. There are 18 residues in the CDR3. Source material: PBMCs or T cells enriched from blood (not recorded which). The receptor was isolated from a woman aged 25 to 39 who had recovered from COVID-19. This chain joins TRBV5-3 and TRBJ2-2, with TRBD2 identical over 9 bases. TRBV5-3 has ORF status, its function being uncertain. CDR3 coding DNA: TGTGCCAGAAGCTTCGACCCTCTAGCGGGATCGAACACCGGGGAGCTGTTTTTT. Its protein product is CARSFDPLAGSNTGELFF.